A selection of T cell receptor beta chains follows, all from one sample in a study of blood T cell repertoires in COVID-19. Method: immunoSEQ multiplex PCR; TCRdb's copy keeps in-frame clones and lacks some. The sample lists 150,000 to 200,000 clones, around 90% occurring once. The specimen was peripheral blood. The receptors derive from a man aged 40-55 years with acute or convalescent COVID-19. Each CDR3 is given with its conserved first and last residue. Clone size is stated in some rows and not others, as once, few, many or a class when expanded.

V gene: TRBV6-4; clone size: -; J gene: TRBJ1-5; CDR3 protein: CASSGRDRGYSNQPQHF
V gene: TRBV18; clone size: -; J gene: TRBJ1-2; CDR3 protein: CASSRDRIYGYTF
V gene: TRBV6-5; clone size: -; J gene: TRBJ2-3; CDR3 protein: CASSYSGGAPDTQYF
V gene: TRBV7-8; clone size: -; J gene: TRBJ2-3; CDR3 protein: CASSLEESTDTQYF
V gene: TRBV18; clone size: -; J gene: TRBJ2-5; CDR3 protein: CASSPAGTSQETQYF
V gene: TRBV7-9; clone size: medium-sized; J gene: TRBJ1-3; CDR3 protein: CASSPLGGTGNTIYF
V gene: TRBV21-1; clone size: -; J gene: TRBJ2-1; CDR3 protein: CASSRWLAAHNEQFF
V gene: TRBV28; clone size: -; J gene: TRBJ1-1; CDR3 protein: CASRTGGWTEAFF
V gene: TRBV28; clone size: -; J gene: TRBJ1-1; CDR3 protein: CASSFLRDSTLNTEAFF
V gene: TRBV5-1; clone size: -; J gene: TRBJ2-5; CDR3 protein: CASSFPGQQETQYF
V gene: TRBV27; clone size: -; J gene: TRBJ1-2; CDR3 protein: CASSRQGAISYGYTF
V gene: TRBV6-2/TRBV6-3; clone size: -; J gene: TRBJ1-5; CDR3 protein: CASSYVSGDGQPQHF
V gene: TRBV30; clone size: once; J gene: TRBJ2-7; CDR3 protein: CAWSVLSGGSYEQYF
V gene: TRBV5-1; clone size: -; J gene: TRBJ1-2; CDR3 protein: CASSSRQGHYGYTF
V gene: TRBV4-3; clone size: -; J gene: TRBJ2-3; CDR3 protein: CASSRGVLDTQYF
V gene: TRBV6-2/TRBV6-3; clone size: -; J gene: TRBJ2-7; CDR3 protein: CASSYSWTSGYAYEQYF
V gene: TRBV19; clone size: -; J gene: TRBJ2-5; CDR3 protein: CASSNDRGLRETQYF
V gene: TRBV6-1; clone size: -; J gene: TRBJ2-6; CDR3 protein: CASSERGGANVLTF
V gene: TRBV10-2; clone size: -; J gene: TRBJ2-2; CDR3 protein: CASRETGGRTGELFF
V gene: TRBV7-8; clone size: -; J gene: TRBJ1-1; CDR3 protein: CASRRTGGHMNTEAFF
V gene: TRBV27; clone size: -; J gene: TRBJ2-7; CDR3 protein: CASSITGAHEQYF
V gene: TRBV9; clone size: once; J gene: TRBJ1-2; CDR3 protein: CASSPGRGFNYGYTF
V gene: TRBV11-2; clone size: -; J gene: TRBJ2-1; CDR3 protein: CASRAEYNEQFF
V gene: TRBV6-5; clone size: few; J gene: TRBJ1-1; CDR3 protein: CASSPPGQGTGEAFF
V gene: TRBV7-8; clone size: -; J gene: TRBJ1-2; CDR3 protein: CASSVTGIYGYTF
V gene: TRBV7-8; clone size: few; J gene: TRBJ2-1; CDR3 protein: CASSWTSSAEQFF
V gene: TRBV9; clone size: -; J gene: TRBJ2-3; CDR3 protein: CASSVGGGADTQYF
V gene: TRBV6-2/TRBV6-3; clone size: -; J gene: TRBJ2-2; CDR3 protein: CASSRPLRLDRGGTTGELFF
V gene: TRBV4-1; clone size: -; J gene: TRBJ1-4; CDR3 protein: CASSPGTGVFISEKLFF